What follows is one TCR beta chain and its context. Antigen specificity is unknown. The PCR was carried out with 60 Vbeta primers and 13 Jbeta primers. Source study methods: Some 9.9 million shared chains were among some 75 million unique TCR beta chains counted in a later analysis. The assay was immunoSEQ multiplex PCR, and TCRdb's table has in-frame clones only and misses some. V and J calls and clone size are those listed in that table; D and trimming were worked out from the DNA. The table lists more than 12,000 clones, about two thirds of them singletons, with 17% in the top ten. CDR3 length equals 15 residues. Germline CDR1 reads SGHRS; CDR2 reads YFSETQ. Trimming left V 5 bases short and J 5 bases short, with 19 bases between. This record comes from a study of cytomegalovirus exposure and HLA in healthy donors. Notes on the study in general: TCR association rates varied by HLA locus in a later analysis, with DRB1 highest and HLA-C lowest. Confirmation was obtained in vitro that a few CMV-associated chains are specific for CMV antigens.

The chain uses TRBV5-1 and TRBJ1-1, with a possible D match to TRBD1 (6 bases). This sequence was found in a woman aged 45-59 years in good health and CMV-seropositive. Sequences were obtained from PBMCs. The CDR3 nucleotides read TGCGCCAGCAGGCCGCTCAGGGGAGAAGGGACTGAAGCTTTCTTT. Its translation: CASRPLRGEGTEAFF.